This T cell receptor beta chain appears in the sequencing data of a study of T cells after yellow fever vaccination. Ten or more counts support this clonotype. Generation of TCR cDNA used 5'RACE template switching (which added a universal primer site and UMIs). Each CDR3 protein is one row after TCRdb ran MiXCR on the 5' RACE reads. The repertoire holds about 27,000 distinct CDR3 sequences, with 4.5% as singletons. The clonotype was recovered from a young man who received the YFV17D yellow fever vaccine. Material: PBMCs, either bulk or a sorted T-cell subset (CD4+, CD8+, memory, or dextramer-sorted; not recorded which), obtained on the day of the yellow fever booster vaccination.

The CDR3 sequence is CASSRGLAGPETQYF. The CDR3 DNA follows: TGCGCCAGCAGCCGTGGACTAGCGGGCCCGGAGACCCAGTACTTC. The chain is built from TRBV5-1 and TRBJ2-5; 11 bases align to TRBD2. There are 15 residues in the CDR3. The trim removed 4 bases at V and 5 bases at J, leaving 7 bases unmatched. Germline V gene sequence: CDR1 SGHRS, CDR2 YFSETQ.